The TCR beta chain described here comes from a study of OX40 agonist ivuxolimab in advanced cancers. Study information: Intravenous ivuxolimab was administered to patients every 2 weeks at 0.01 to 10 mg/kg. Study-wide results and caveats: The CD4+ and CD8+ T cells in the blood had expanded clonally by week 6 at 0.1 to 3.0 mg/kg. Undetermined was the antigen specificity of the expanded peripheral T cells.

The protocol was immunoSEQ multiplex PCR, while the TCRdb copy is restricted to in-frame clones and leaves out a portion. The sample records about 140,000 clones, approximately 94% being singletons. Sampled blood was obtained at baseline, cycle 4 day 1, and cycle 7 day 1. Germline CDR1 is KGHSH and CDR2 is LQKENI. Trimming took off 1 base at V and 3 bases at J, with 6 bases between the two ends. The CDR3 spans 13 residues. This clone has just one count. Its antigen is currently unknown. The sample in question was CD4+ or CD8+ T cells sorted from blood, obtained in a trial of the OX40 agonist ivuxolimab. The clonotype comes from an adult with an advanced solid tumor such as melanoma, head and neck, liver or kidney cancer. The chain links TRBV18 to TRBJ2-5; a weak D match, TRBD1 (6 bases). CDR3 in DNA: TGTGCCAGCTCACCACAGGGGGAAGAGACCCAGTACTTC. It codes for CASSPQGEETQYF.